The table lists the clone carrying this TCR beta chain with a count of one. TCRdb keeps only in-frame clones here, not all; method: immunoSEQ multiplex PCR. This repertoire shows 110,000 or so clones, over 70% found once; its top ten account for about 4.5%. These data are taken from a study of blood T cell repertoires in COVID-19. The TCR comes from a human donor in a cohort sampled during active or convalescent COVID-19. Sequenced material: peripheral blood.

The CDR3 here is CASWGLAGDTDTQYF. Written as DNA, the CDR3 is TGTGCCAGCTGGGGACTAGCGGGGGACACAGATACGCAGTATTTT. The gene calls are TRBV2 and TRBJ2-3; 14 bases align to TRBD2. This CDR3 is built from 15 residues. J lost 2 bases, V lost 8 bases, and 3 bases had no gene match. The germline V gene encodes CDR1 SNHLY and CDR2 FYNNEI.